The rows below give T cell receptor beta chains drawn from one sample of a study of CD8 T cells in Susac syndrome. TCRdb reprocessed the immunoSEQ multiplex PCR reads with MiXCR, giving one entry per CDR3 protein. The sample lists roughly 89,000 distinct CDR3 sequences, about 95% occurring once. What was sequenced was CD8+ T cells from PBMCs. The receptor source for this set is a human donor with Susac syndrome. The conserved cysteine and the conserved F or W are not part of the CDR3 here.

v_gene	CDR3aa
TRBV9	ASSLTEGTDTQY
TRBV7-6	ASSLDTGGQGETQY
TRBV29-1	SVDKGYGYT
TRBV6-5	ASSYRGADEQF
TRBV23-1	ASSQSGDRESTDTQY
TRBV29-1	SVEKQDAYEQY
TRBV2	ASSGRTGEVEKLF
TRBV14	ASTEGPSGMAETQY
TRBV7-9	ASSFKAGAHEQF
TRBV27	ASSPRTLGLNTEAF
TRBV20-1	SARDYRTGNTIY
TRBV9	ASSLISGELF
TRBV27	ASGLAVSTDTQY
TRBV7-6	ASSGEGRYEQY
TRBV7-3	ASTVSQGFGQPQH
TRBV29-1	SVDAEWRTEAF
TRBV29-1	SVATGDSYEQY
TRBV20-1	SANRGSNTEAF
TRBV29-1	SVRTAGYGYT
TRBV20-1	SATGPVIFNYGYT
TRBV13	ASRNENQETQY
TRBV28	ASSFPGDQY
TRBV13	ASSWVNLGQSRETQY
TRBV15	ATSPRLGTYGYT
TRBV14	ASSQVLDPSTDTQY
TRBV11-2	ASSLDALNRGLYEQY
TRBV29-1	SVVRDTSYEQY
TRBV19	ASSNRDNSNQPQH
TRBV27	ASSLGESNQPQH
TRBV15	ATAGTPNNEQF
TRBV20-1	SAPLGVGRAPGGELF
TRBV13	ASSLFGQVYEQY
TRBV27	ASSPRLAGATDTQY
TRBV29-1	SVQGADNQPQH
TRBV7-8	ASSPLRGLNEQF
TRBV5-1	ASSYIWGETQY
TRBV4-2	ASSQDGGGGTETQY
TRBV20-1	SARDSGEWNSPLH
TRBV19	ASSNPSGTGELF
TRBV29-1	SVEYPGRGEQF
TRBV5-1	ASSSKGGAPEAF
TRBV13	ASSFSTAGGYEQY
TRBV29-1	SVEGPLGANVLT
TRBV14	ASSQARTGRRETQY
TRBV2	ASTRGPDYNEQF
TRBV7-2	ASTPNNEQF
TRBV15	ATSRSRNYGYT
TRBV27	ASSLSSTYEQY
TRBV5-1	ASSSRGTQY
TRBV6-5	ASSYSYVGEAF
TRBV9	ASSVDYALGDNEQF
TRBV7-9	ASSWQYNEQF
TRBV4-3	ASSRSGTSLFSEQY
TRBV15	ATSGQALGSGLAYNEQF
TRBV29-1	SVEDPGQGMKDIQY